This TCR beta chain was sequenced during a study of cytomegalovirus exposure and HLA in healthy donors. Findings and limits, study-wide: According to the study, 160 or so TCR beta chains were cytomegalovirus-associated.

Details on this clone: Its antigen is currently unknown.

Primers included in the PCR were 60 Vbeta and 13 Jbeta primers. TCRdb keeps only in-frame clones here, not all; method: immunoSEQ multiplex PCR. The data contain over 130,000 clones, 70% to 85% of them singletons. Sequenced input: PBMCs. The clonotype comes from a man aged 40-50 years in good health and CMV-seronegative.

The CDR3 reads CAGGTGSNQPQHF. CDR3 DNA sequence: TGTGCCGGAGGGACAGGCAGCAATCAGCCCCAGCATTTT. The chain is built from TRBV30 and TRBJ1-5; 8 bases match TRBD1. The V gene end was trimmed by 8 bases and the J gene end by 1 base; junction bases not matched to a gene: 4. The length of the CDR3 is 13 residues. Germline CDR1 and CDR2: GTSNPN and SVGIG (reference sequence).